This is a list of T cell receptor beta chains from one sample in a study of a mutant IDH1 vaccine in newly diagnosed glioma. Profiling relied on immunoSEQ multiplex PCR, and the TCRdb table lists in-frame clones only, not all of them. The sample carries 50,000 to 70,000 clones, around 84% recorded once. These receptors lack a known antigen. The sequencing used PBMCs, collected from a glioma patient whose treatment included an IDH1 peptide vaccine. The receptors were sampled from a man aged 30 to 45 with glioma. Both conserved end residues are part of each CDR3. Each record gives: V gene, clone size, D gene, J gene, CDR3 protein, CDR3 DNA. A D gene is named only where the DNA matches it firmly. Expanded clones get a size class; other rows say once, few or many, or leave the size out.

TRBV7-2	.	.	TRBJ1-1	CASSSRRVRYTEAFF	TGTGCCAGCAGCTCCCGCAGGGTACGGTACACTGAAGCTTTCTTT
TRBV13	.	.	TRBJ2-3	CASSLARDKIGFTDTQYF	TGTGCCAGCAGCTTAGCTCGGGACAAAATCGGGTTCACAGATACGCAGTATTTT
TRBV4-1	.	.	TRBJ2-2	CASSQDSPRRTNTGELFF	TGCGCCAGCAGCCAAGATAGTCCTCGGAGAACGAACACCGGGGAGCTGTTTTTT
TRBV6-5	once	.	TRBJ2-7	CASSYRRWGYEQYF	TGTGCCAGCAGTTACCGGCGGTGGGGCTACGAGCAGTACTTC
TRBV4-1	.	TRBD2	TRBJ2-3	CASSEVGGLATDTQYF	TGCGCCAGCAGCGAGGTCGGGGGACTAGCGACAGATACGCAGTATTTT
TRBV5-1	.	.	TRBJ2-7	CASSPRDTSYEQYF	TGCGCCAGCAGCCCCCGGGACACCTCCTACGAGCAGTACTTC
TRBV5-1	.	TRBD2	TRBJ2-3	CASSLGGLAATDTQYF	TGCGCCAGCAGCTTGGGGGGACTAGCGGCCACAGATACGCAGTATTTT
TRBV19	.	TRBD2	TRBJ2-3	CASSKAGGWTDTQYF	TGTGCCAGTAGTAAGGCGGGGGGGTGGACAGATACGCAGTATTTT
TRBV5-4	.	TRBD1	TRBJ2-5	CASSSWGQGKETQYF	TGTGCCAGCAGCTCTTGGGGACAGGGAAAAGAGACCCAGTACTTC
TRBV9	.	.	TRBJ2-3	CASSVSEPSRWGSRTDTQYF	TGTGCCAGCAGCGTATCCGAACCGAGTAGATGGGGGTCCAGGACAGATACGCAGTATTTT
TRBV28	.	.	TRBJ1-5	CASSPRTVRNQPQHF	TGTGCCAGCAGCCCACGGACAGTCCGCAATCAGCCCCAGCATTTT
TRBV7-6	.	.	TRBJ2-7	CASSLGTAYEQYF	TGTGCCAGCAGCTTGGGGACGGCCTACGAGCAGTACTTC
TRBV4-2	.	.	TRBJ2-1	CASSQDRAGYTHNEQFF	TGTGCCAGCAGCCAAGATCGGGCAGGGTACACCCACAATGAGCAGTTCTTC
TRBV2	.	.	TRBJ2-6	CASGAASGANVLTF	TGTGCCAGTGGGGCGGCCTCTGGGGCCAACGTCCTGACTTTC
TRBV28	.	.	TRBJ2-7	CASSFLLSSGPSEQYF	TGTGCCAGCAGTTTTCTCCTTTCTTCGGGGCCCAGCGAGCAGTACTTC
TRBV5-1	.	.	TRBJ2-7	CASSLTAAPTYEQYF	TGCGCCAGCAGCTTGACGGCAGCCCCTACCTACGAGCAGTACTTC
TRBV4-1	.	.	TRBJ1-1	CASRHPALNTEAFF	TGCGCCAGCAGACATCCCGCACTTAACACTGAAGCTTTCTTT
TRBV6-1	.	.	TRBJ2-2	CASSELRGKTTYTGELFF	TGTGCCAGCAGTGAACTCAGGGGCAAGACAACTTACACCGGGGAGCTGTTTTTT
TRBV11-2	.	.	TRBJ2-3	CASSLDTGAGYTQYF	TGTGCCAGCAGCTTAGATACGGGGGCGGGGTATACGCAGTATTTT
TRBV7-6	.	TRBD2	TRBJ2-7	CASSSLAGSYEQYF	TGTGCCAGCAGCTCGCTAGCGGGGTCATACGAGCAGTACTTC
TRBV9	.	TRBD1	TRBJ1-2	CASSAVLPGQVSYGYTF	TGTGCCAGCAGCGCAGTCCTTCCGGGACAGGTCAGCTATGGCTACACCTTC
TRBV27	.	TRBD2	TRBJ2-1	CASSLIAGGDEQFF	TGTGCCAGCAGTTTAATAGCGGGGGGGGATGAGCAGTTCTTC
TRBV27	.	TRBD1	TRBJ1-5	CASSLTTGSWEPQHF	TGTGCCAGCAGTTTAACGACAGGGAGTTGGGAGCCCCAGCATTTT
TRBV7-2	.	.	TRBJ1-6	CASSLGSGTNSPLHF	TGTGCCAGCAGCTTAGGGTCCGGGACAAATTCACCCCTCCACTTT
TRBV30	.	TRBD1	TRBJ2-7	CASKTGGSYEQYF	TGTGCCAGTAAGACAGGGGGCTCCTACGAGCAGTACTTC
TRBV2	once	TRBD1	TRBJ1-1	CANPGQGPMNTEAFF	TGTGCCAATCCGGGACAGGGCCCCATGAACACTGAAGCTTTCTTT
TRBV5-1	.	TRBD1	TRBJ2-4	CASSFLRQGVAKNIQYF	TGCGCCAGCAGCTTTCTCCGACAGGGGGTAGCCAAAAACATTCAGTACTTC
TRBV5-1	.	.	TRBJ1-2	CASSEGGQGGSPGYTF	TGCGCCAGCAGCGAAGGGGGGCAGGGAGGATCTCCTGGCTACACCTTC
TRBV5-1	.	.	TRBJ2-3	CASSPWGTDTQYF	TGCGCCAGCAGCCCCTGGGGCACAGATACGCAGTATTTT
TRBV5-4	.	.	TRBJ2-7	CASSRLALGPYEQYF	TGTGCCAGCAGCCGGCTAGCGTTGGGCCCCTACGAGCAGTACTTC
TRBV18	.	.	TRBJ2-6	CASSRTQGSGANVLTF	TGTGCCAGCTCACGAACGCAGGGCTCTGGGGCCAACGTCCTGACTTTC
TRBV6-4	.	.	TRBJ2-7	CASSDGRGEYEQYF	TGTGCCAGCAGTGACGGTAGGGGTGAATACGAGCAGTACTTC
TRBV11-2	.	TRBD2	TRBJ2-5	CASSPGLAGRQETQYF	TGTGCCAGCAGCCCAGGACTAGCGGGGAGGCAAGAGACCCAGTACTTC
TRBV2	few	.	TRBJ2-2	CASITVGGEDSGELFF	TGTGCCAGCATTACGGTCGGGGGCGAAGACTCCGGGGAGCTGTTTTTT
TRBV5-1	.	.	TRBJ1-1	CASSLGGSLNTEAFF	TGCGCCAGCAGCTTGGGGGGCTCACTGAACACTGAAGCTTTCTTT
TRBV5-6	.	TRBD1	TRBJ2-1	CASRLRGTGGSNEQFF	TGTGCCAGCAGACTCCGTGGGACAGGGGGCTCCAATGAGCAGTTCTTC
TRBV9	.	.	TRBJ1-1	CASSVKAGTEAFF	TGTGCCAGCAGCGTAAAGGCGGGCACTGAAGCTTTCTTT
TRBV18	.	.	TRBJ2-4	CASSPAFVENIQYF	TGCGCCAGCTCACCTGCGTTTGTGGAAAACATTCAGTACTTC
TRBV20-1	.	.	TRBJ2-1	CSAHYNEQFF	TGCAGTGCGCACTACAATGAGCAGTTCTTC
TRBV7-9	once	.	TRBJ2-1	CASSEGGSSYNEQFF	TGTGCCAGCAGTGAAGGGGGGAGCTCCTACAATGAGCAGTTCTTC
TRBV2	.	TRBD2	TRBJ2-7	CASRGGFEKQYF	TGTGCCAGCAGGGGGGGGTTCGAAAAGCAGTACTTC
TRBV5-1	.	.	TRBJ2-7	CASSLAQGPYEQYF	TGCGCCAGCAGCTTGGCCCAGGGACCCTACGAGCAGTACTTC